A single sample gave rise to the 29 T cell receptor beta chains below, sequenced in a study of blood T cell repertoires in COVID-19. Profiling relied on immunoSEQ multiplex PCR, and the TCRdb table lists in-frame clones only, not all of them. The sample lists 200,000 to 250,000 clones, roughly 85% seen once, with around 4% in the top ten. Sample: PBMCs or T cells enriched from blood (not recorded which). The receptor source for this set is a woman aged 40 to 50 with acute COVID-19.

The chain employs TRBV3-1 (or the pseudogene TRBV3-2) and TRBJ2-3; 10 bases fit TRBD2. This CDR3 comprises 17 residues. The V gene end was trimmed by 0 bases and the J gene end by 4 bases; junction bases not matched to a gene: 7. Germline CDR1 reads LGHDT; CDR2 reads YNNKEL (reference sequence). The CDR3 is CASSQEGLAGASDTQYF. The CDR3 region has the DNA TGTGCCAGCAGCCAAGAAGGGCTAGCGGGAGCGTCAGATACGCAGTATTTT.

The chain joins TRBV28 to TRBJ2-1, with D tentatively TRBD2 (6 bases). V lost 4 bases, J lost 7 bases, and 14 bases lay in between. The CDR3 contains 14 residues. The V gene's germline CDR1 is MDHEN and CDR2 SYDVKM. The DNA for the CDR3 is TGTGCCAGCAGTTCCCCCGGGACTTTAAATGAGCAGTTCTTC. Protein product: CASSSPGTLNEQFF.

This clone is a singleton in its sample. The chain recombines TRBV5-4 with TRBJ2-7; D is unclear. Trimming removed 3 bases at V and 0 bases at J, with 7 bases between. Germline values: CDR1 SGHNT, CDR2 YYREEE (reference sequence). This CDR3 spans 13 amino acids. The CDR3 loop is CASSSHSSYEQYF. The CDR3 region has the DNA TGTGCCAGCAGCTCTCACAGCTCCTACGAGCAGTACTTC.

CDR3 bases: TGCGCCAGCAGCTTGGAGGGTCTGCGAGGGGATACGCAGTATTTT. Residues: CASSLEGLRGDTQYF. The rearrangement links TRBV5-1 to TRBJ2-3; maybe TRBD2 (5 bases). Between the trimmed V and J ends, which lost 0 bases and 6 bases, there was a span of 14 bases. Germline-derived CDR1 and CDR2 are SGHRS and YFSETQ. The CDR3 covers 15 residues.

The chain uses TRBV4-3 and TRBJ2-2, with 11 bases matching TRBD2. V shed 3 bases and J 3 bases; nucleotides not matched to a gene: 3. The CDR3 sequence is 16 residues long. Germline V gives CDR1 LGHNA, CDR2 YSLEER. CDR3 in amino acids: CASSQGLAVYTGELFF. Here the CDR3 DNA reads TGCGCCAGCAGCCAGGGACTAGCGGTCTACACCGGGGAGCTGTTTTTT.

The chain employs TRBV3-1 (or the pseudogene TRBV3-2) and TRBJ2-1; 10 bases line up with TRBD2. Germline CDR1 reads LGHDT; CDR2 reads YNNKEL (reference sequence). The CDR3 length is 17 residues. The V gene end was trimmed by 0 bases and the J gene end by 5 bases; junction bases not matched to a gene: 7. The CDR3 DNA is TGTGCCAGCAGCCAAGATGTGGCGGGACTAGCGAACAATGAGCAGTTCTTC. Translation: CASSQDVAGLANNEQFF.

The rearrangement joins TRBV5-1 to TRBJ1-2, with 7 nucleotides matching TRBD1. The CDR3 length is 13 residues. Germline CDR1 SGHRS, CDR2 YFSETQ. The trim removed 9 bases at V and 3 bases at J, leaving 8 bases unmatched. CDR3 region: CATRTGVDYGYTF. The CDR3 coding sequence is TGCGCCACCAGAACAGGGGTGGACTATGGCTACACCTTC. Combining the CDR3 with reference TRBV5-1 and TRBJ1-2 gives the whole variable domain KAGVTQTPRYLIKTRGQQVTLSCSPISGHRSVSWYQQTPGQGLQFLFEYFSETQRNKGNFPGRFSGRQFSNSRSEMNVSTLELGDSALYLCATRTGVDYGYTFGSGTRLTVV.

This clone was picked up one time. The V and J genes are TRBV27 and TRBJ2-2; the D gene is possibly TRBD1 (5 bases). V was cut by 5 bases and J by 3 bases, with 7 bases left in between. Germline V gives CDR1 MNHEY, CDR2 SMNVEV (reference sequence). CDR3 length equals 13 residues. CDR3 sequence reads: CASSGADTGELFF. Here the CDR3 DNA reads TGTGCCAGCAGTGGGGCGGACACCGGGGAGCTGTTTTTT.

The CDR3 region has the DNA TGTGCCAGCAGCTGGACTAGCGGGAACTACAATGAGCAGTTCTTC. Protein product: CASSWTSGNYNEQFF. The chain recombines TRBV7-2 with TRBJ2-1, with 12 nucleotides matching TRBD2. Trimming took 4 bases from V and 3 from J; bases not matched to a gene: 1. Germline V gene sequence: CDR1 SGHTA, CDR2 FQGNSA. CDR3 length equals 15 residues.

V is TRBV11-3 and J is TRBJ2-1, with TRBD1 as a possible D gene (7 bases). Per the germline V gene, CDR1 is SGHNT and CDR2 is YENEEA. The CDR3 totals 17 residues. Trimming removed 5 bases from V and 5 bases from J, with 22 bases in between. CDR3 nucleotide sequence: TGTGCCAGCAGCCCCCTCTTGGGGGGACAGCCCCACAATGAGCAGTTCTTC. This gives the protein CASSPLLGGQPHNEQFF.

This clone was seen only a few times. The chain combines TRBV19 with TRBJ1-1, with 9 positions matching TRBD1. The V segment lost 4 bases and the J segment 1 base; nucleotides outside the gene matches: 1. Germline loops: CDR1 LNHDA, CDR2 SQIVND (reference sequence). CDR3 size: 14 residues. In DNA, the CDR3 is TGTGCCAGTAGTAAGGGACAGGGGAACACTGAAGCTTTCTTT. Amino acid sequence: CASSKGQGNTEAFF.

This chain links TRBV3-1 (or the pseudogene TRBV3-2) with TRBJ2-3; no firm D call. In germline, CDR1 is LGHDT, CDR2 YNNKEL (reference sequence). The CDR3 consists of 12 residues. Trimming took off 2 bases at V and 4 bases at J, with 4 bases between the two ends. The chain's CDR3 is CASSQQADTQYF. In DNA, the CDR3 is TGTGCCAGCAGCCAACAGGCAGATACGCAGTATTTT.

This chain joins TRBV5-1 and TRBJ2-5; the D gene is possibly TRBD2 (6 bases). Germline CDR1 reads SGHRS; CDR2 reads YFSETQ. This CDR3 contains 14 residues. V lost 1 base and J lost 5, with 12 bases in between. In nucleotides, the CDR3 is TGCGCCAGCAGCTTGAGCGGCGGGACCGAGACCCAGTACTTC. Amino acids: CASSLSGGTETQYF.

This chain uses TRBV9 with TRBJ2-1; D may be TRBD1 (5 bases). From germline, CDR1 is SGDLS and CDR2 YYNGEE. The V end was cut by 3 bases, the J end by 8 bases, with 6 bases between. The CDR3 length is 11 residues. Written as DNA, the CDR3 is TGTGCCAGCAGCGAACAGGATGAGCAGTTCTTC. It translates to CASSEQDEQFF.

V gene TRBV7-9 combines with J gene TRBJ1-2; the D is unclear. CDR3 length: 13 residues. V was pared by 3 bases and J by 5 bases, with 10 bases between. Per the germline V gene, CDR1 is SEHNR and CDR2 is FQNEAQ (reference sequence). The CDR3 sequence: CASSLEAVYGYTF. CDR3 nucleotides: TGTGCCAGCAGCTTGGAGGCGGTTTATGGCTACACCTTC. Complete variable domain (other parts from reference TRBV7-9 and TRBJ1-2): DTGVSQNPRHKITKRGQNVTFRCDPISEHNRLYWYRQTLGQGPEFLTYFQNEAQLEKSRLLSDRFSAERPKGSFSTLEIQRTEQGDSAMYLCASSLEAVYGYTFGSGTRLTVV.

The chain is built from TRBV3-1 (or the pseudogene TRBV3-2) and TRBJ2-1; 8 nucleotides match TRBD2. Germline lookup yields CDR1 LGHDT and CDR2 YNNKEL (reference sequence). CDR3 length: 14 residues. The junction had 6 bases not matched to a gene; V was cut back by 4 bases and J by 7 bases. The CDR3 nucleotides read TGTGCCAGCAGCCCCTTTGGCGGGAGGAATGAGCAGTTCTTC. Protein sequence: CASSPFGGRNEQFF.

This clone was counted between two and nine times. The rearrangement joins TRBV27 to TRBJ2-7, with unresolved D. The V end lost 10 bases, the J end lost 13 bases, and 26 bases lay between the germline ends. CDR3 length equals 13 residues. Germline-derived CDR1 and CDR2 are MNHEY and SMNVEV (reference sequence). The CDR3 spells CANLPPGRSNPYF. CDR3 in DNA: TGTGCCAACTTACCCCCCGGTCGGAGTAACCCCTACTTC.

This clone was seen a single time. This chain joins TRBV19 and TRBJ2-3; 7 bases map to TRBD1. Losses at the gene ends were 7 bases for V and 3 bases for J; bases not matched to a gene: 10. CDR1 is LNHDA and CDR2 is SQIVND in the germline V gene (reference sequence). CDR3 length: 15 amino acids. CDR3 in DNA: TGTGCCAGTAATAACAGGGGAGCTCGAACAGATACGCAGTATTTT. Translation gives CASNNRGARTDTQYF.

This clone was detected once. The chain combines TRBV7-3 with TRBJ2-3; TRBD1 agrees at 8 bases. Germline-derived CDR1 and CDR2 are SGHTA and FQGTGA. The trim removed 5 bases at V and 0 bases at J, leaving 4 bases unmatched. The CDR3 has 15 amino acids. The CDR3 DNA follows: TGTGCCAGCAGCCCTCAGGGGGCAAGCACAGATACGCAGTATTTT. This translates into CASSPQGASTDTQYF.

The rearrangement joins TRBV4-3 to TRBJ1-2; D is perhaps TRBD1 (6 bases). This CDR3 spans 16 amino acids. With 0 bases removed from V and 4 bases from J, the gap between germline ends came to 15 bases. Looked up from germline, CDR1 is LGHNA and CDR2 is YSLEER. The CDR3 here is CASSQDLAGVRYGYTF. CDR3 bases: TGCGCCAGCAGCCAAGATCTGGCAGGGGTTCGCTATGGCTACACCTTC.

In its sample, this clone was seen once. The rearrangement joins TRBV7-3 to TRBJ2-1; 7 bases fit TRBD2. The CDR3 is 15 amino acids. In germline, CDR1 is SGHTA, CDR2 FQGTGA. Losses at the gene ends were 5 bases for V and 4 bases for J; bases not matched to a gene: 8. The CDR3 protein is CASSPESGVYNEQFF. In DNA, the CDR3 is TGTGCCAGCAGCCCCGAAAGCGGGGTATACAATGAGCAGTTCTTC.

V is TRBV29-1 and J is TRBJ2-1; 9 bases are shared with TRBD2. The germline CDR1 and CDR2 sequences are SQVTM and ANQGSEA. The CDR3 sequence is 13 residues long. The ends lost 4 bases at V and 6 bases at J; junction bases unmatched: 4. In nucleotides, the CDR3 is TGCAGCGTTGTGCGGCGGGAGGGCAATGAGCAGTTCTTC. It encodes CSVVRREGNEQFF.

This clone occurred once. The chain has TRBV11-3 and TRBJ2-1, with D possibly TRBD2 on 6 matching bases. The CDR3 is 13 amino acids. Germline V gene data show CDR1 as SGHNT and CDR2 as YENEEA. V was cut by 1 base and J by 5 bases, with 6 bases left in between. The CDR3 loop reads CASSLGGDNEQFF. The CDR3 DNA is TGTGCCAGCAGCTTAGGGGGGGACAATGAGCAGTTCTTC.

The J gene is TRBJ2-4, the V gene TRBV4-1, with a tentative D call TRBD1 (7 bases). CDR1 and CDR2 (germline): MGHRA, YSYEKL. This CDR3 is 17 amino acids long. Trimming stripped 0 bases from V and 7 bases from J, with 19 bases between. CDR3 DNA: TGCGCCAGCAGCCAAGAAGGCCCCAGGGGGAGGTGGAACATTCAGTACTTC. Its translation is CASSQEGPRGRWNIQYF.

CDR3 coding DNA: TGTGCCAGCAGCTTACAGCTTACGAACACCGGGGAGCTGTTTTTT. This sequence encodes CASSLQLTNTGELFF. The chain couples TRBV2 to TRBJ2-2, with no clear D. The CDR3 sequence is 15 residues long. V lost 6 bases and J 0 bases, leaving 11 bases between the germline ends. Germline values: CDR1 SNHLY, CDR2 FYNNEI.

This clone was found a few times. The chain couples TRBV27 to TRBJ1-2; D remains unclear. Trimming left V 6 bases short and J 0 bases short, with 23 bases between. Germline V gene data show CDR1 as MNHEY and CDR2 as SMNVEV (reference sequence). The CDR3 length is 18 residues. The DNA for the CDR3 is TGTGCCAGCAGACTTAAGGGAGATCCGCACCCCGCTAACTATGGCTACACCTTC. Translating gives CASRLKGDPHPANYGYTF.

Written as DNA, the CDR3 is TGTGCCAGCAGTTTAAAAGGACAGGGTAGGTTGAACACTGAAGCTTTCTTT. Translating it yields CASSLKGQGRLNTEAFF. This rearrangement joins TRBV28 to TRBJ1-1; 8 bases agree with TRBD1. V trimming: 2 bases; J trimming: 0 bases; junction bases outside the gene matches: 8. CDR3 length equals 17 residues. Germline V CDR1 and CDR2: MDHEN, SYDVKM. The whole variable domain, filled in from reference TRBV28 and TRBJ1-1, reads DVKVTQSSRYLVKRTGEKVFLECVQDMDHENMFWYRQDPGLGLRLIYFSYDVKMKEKGDIPEGYSVSREKKERFSLILESASTNQTSMYLCASSLKGQGRLNTEAFFGQGTRLTVV.

The CDR3 nucleotides read TGTGCCAGCCGCCTACAGGGAAACAATCAGCCCCAGCATTTT. It translates to CASRLQGNNQPQHF. The chain links TRBV6-5 to TRBJ1-5; tentatively, D is TRBD1 (6 bases). Trimming removed 8 bases at V and 3 bases at J, with 14 bases between. The CDR3 consists of 14 residues. Germline CDR1 MNHEY, CDR2 SVGAGI.

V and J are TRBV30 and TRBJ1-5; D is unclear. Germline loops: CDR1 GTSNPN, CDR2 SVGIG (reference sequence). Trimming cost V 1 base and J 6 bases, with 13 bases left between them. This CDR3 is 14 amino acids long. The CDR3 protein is CAWSAVPGGQPQHF. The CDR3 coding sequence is TGTGCCTGGAGTGCCGTTCCCGGCGGTCAGCCCCAGCATTTT. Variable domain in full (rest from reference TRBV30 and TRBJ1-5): SQTIHQWPATLVQPVGSPLSLECTVEGTSNPNLYWYRQAAGRGLQLLFYSVGIGQISSEVPQNLSASRPQDRQFILSSKKLLLSDSGFYLCAWSAVPGGQPQHFGDGTRLSIL.